Listed here are 18 T cell receptor beta chains from one sample, sequenced in a study of T-cell reconstitution after alpha-beta-depleted transplantation in children (dated by TCRdb to 2016 to 2017). Preparation of the library involved PCR. The run used an Illumina HiSeq 2500. TCR libraries were prepared with molecular barcoding, using unique molecular identifiers to normalize TCRbeta repertoire quantification. In TCRdb, the public reads were trimmed at Q25 with fastp and aligned with MiXCR, with productive beta chains retained. Rows with one shared CDR3 protein collapse into an entry with the most common genes and DNA. The sample has approximately 590,000 distinct CDR3 sequences on record, about 10% of them singletons. The ten largest clones represent around 4% of the sample. The sample was PBMCs from the stem cell graft donor, taken from the stem cell graft. These TCRs come from a human donor who donated a stem cell graft to a child with acute myeloid leukemia.

In this sample, this clonotype turned up many times. V gene TRBV10-2 combines with J gene TRBJ2-1; D may be TRBD1 (5 bases). V was trimmed by 7 bases and J by 10 bases, leaving 20 bases between them. Germline lookup yields CDR1 WSHSY and CDR2 SAAADI. This CDR3 has 14 amino acids. This CDR3 reads CASTPLTGALEQFF. The CDR3 bases are TGCGCCAGCACCCCCTTGACTGGGGCCTTGGAGCAGTTCTTC.

The gene calls are TRBV7-2 and TRBJ2-7; D perhaps matches TRBD2 (6 bases). There are 17 residues in the CDR3. Germline V lookup: CDR1 SGHTA, CDR2 FQGNSA. V was clipped by 5 bases and J by 5 bases, with 25 bases between them. CDR3 nucleotides: TGTGCCAGCAGCCATTCACCCCAGGTTGGAGGGGACCACGAGCAGTACTTC. Amino acids: CASSHSPQVGGDHEQYF.

This clonotype appeared a few times. This chain connects TRBV7-2 to TRBJ1-1; D is uncertain. V gave up 7 bases and J gave up 1 base, with 13 bases separating them. Germline values: CDR1 SGHTA, CDR2 FQGNSA. The CDR3 is made up of 14 amino acids. The CDR3 here is CASTKFGRNTEAFF. CDR3 in DNA: TGTGCCAGCACCAAATTTGGGAGGAACACTGAAGCTTTCTTT.

The J gene is TRBJ2-3, the V gene TRBV6-2 or TRBV6-3; no clear D. The germline V and J ends were trimmed by 2 bases and 6 bases, with 9 bases remaining between them. The CDR3 runs 13 residues. Germline V gene lookup returns CDR1 MNHEY and CDR2 SVGEGT. In DNA, the CDR3 is TGTGCCAGCAGTTACGGGCAGTGGGATACGCAGTATTTT. This codes for CASSYGQWDTQYF.

The V call is TRBV7-2, the J call TRBJ2-4; D is unclear. The germline CDR1 and CDR2 sequences are SGHTA and FQGNSA. V was cut by 4 bases and J by 0 bases, with 7 bases left in between. The CDR3 is 14 amino acids. The CDR3 loop reads CASSWIIAKNIQYF. CDR3 coding DNA: TGTGCCAGCAGCTGGATAATAGCCAAAAACATTCAGTACTTC. Full variable domain (outside the CDR3, taken from reference TRBV7-2 and TRBJ2-4): GAGVSQSPSNKVTEKGKDVELRCDPISGHTALYWYRQSLGQGLEFLIYFQGNSAPDKSGLPSDRFSAERTGGSVSTLTIQRTQQEDSAVYLCASSWIIAKNIQYFGAGTRLSVL.

The chain uses TRBV28 and TRBJ2-7; 9 bases map to TRBD1. From germline, CDR1 is MDHEN and CDR2 SYDVKM. V lost 7 bases to trimming and J lost 4 bases; unmatched junction nucleotides: 8. CDR3 length: 14 amino acids. This CDR3 is CASTVTGGLYEQYF. CDR3 sequence (DNA): TGTGCCAGCACCGTGACAGGGGGTTTGTACGAGCAGTACTTC. The entire variable domain, with the rest obtained from reference TRBV28 and TRBJ2-7, is as follows: DVKVTQSSRYLVKRTGEKVFLECVQDMDHENMFWYRQDPGLGLRLIYFSYDVKMKEKGDIPEGYSVSREKKERFSLILESASTNQTSMYLCASTVTGGLYEQYFGPGTRLTVT.

This clonotype was recorded many times. The J gene is TRBJ2-7, the V gene TRBV27; TRBD2 agrees at 9 bases. Germline loops: CDR1 MNHEY, CDR2 SMNVEV (reference sequence). V gave up 6 bases and J gave up 5 bases; unmatched junction bases: 17. This CDR3 spans 17 amino acids. CDR3 nucleotide sequence: TGTGCCAGCAGCCCCGGTTGGCTAGCGGGAAATACCCACGAGCAGTACTTC. Protein sequence: CASSPGWLAGNTHEQYF.

The genes are TRBV9 and TRBJ2-1; 7 positions match TRBD2. V shed 0 bases and J 9 bases; nucleotides not matched to a gene: 15. CDR3 length equals 17 residues. Germline lookup yields CDR1 SGDLS and CDR2 YYNGEE. CDR3 region: CASSVGGGRNQITEQFF. CDR3 DNA: TGTGCCAGCAGCGTAGGTGGCGGGAGAAACCAAATCACTGAGCAGTTCTTC. Full variable domain (missing parts from reference TRBV9 and TRBJ2-1): DSGVTQTPKHLITATGQRVTLRCSPRSGDLSVYWYQQSLDQGLQFLIQYYNGEERAKGNILERFSAQQFPDLHSELNLSSLELGDSALYFCASSVGGGRNQITEQFFGPGTRLTVL.

The chain carries TRBV30 and TRBJ1-1, with a possible D match to TRBD1 (6 bases). V shed 2 bases and J shed 3 bases, with 10 bases lying between them. Germline values: CDR1 GTSNPN, CDR2 SVGIG (reference sequence). This CDR3 spans 13 amino acids. The CDR3, as DNA: TGTGCCTGGAGTATAGGGGGTGACACTGAAGCTTTCTTT. Protein product: CAWSIGGDTEAFF.

This clonotype was recorded a few times. The chain couples TRBV20-1 to TRBJ1-5; 8 bases map to TRBD1. Germline lookup yields CDR1 DFQATT and CDR2 SNEGSKA (reference sequence). This CDR3 has 15 residues. Trimming cost V 0 bases and J 3 bases; bases outside gene matches: 4. The CDR3 DNA reads as TGCAGTGCTAGAGATAACAGGGGGGACAATCAGCCCCAGCATTTT. This codes for CSARDNRGDNQPQHF.

This clonotype has a count of ten or more. The chain combines TRBV29-1 with TRBJ2-1; 9 nucleotides match TRBD2. Trimming removed 1 base from V and 7 bases from J; junction bases left unmatched: 5. The CDR3 runs to 14 residues. CDR1 and CDR2 (germline): SQVTM, ANQGSEA. DNA for the CDR3: TGCAGCGTTGAAGGGGGACTAGCTGAGAATGAGCAGTTCTTC. Residues: CSVEGGLAENEQFF.

This clonotype appeared a few times. The V and J genes are TRBV29-1 and TRBJ1-2; no clear D gene. Germline loops: CDR1 SQVTM, CDR2 ANQGSEA. Trimming stripped 4 bases from V and 10 bases from J, with 13 bases between. The CDR3 loop spans 11 amino acids. CDR3 region: CSVGPSGPYTF. As DNA, the CDR3 is TGCAGCGTTGGCCCCTCCGGTCCCTACACCTTC.

This clonotype came up a few times. The rearrangement joins TRBV27 to TRBJ2-5; weak D call: TRBD2 (6 bases). CDR1 is MNHEY and CDR2 is SMNVEV in the germline V gene (reference sequence). V lost 5 bases to trimming and J lost 1 base, with 8 bases between them. The CDR3 totals 13 residues. CDR3 coding DNA: TGTGCCAGCAGTCGACTAGTCCAAGAGACCCAGTACTTC. This sequence encodes CASSRLVQETQYF.

This clonotype was observed a few times. This chain joins TRBV29-1 and TRBJ2-5; D assignment may be TRBD1 or TRBD2 (5 bases each). The CDR3 runs 12 residues. CDR1 SQVTM and CDR2 ANQGSEA come from the germline V gene. Between the trimmed V and J ends, which lost 8 bases and 2 bases, there was a span of 12 bases. The CDR3 loop reads CSPRDGQETQYF. CDR3 bases: TGCAGCCCCCGGGACGGGCAAGAGACCCAGTACTTC.

This clonotype appeared a few times. The CDR3 is CSAPTSGTLTDTQYF. As DNA, the CDR3 is TGCAGTGCGCCGACTAGCGGGACTCTCACAGATACGCAGTATTTT. The chain links TRBV20-1 to TRBJ2-3, with 11 bases fitting TRBD2. This CDR3 comprises 15 residues. The V segment lost 6 bases and the J segment 2 bases; nucleotides outside the gene matches: 7. Germline V lookup: CDR1 DFQATT, CDR2 SNEGSKA (reference sequence).

This clonotype came up once. Since the CDR3 does not end with the conserved phenylalanine or tryptophan, this likely comes from a read error. The chain couples TRBV7-3 to TRBJ2-1; tentatively, D is TRBD1 (5 bases). Germline assignment: CDR1 SGHTA and CDR2 FQGTGA. Trimming stripped 5 bases from V and 5 bases from J, with 19 bases between. The CDR3 loop spans 16 amino acids. The chain's CDR3 is CASSQRGLEAHNEQFS. The DNA of the CDR3 is TGTGCCAGCAGCCAAAGGGGCCTCGAAGCCCACAATGAGCAGTTCTCC.

V usage is TRBV20-1 and J usage is TRBJ2-7; 8 bases match TRBD1. The CDR3 covers 13 residues. The V segment lost 4 bases and the J segment 4 bases; nucleotides outside the gene matches: 6. Germline V gene lookup returns CDR1 DFQATT and CDR2 SNEGSKA (reference sequence). The CDR3 protein is CSAKTGALYEQYF. In nucleotides, the CDR3 is TGCAGTGCTAAGACAGGGGCTTTATACGAGCAGTACTTC.

This clonotype was counted only a few times. The chain combines TRBV11-2 with TRBJ2-3, with 9 bases fitting TRBD2. CDR1 and CDR2 (germline): SGHAT, FQNNGV. CDR3 length: 14 amino acids. The V and J ends lost 6 bases and 6 bases, in that order; junction bases with no gene match: 7. The DNA for the CDR3 is TGTGCCAGCAGTTCGGGACTAGCTCGGGATACGCAGTATTTT. Amino acids: CASSSGLARDTQYF. The complete variable domain, with remaining parts taken from reference TRBV11-2 and TRBJ2-3, reads EAGVAQSPRYKIIEKRQSVAFWCNPISGHATLYWYQQILGQGPKLLIQFQNNGVVDDSQLPKDRFSAERLKGVDSTLKIQPAKLEDSAVYLCASSSGLARDTQYFGPGTRLTVL.